These T cell receptor beta chains were read from a single sample in a study of CD8+ T cells in alopecia areata. Measured with immunoSEQ multiplex PCR; TCRdb has only the in-frame clones, and not every one. Here the sample spans around 180,000 clones, roughly 60% being singletons. Sequencing was performed on CD4+ T cells sorted from blood, taken at roughly week 49, from a patient treated with tofacitinib. The receptors come from a human donor with alopecia areata. The CDR3 runs from the conserved cysteine through the conserved F or W. Each record gives: J gene, D gene, V gene, clone size, CDR3 DNA, CDR3 protein. The D gene is left open where the match is weak. Size values are once, few and many counts, or a class for expanded clones, and some rows have none.

TRBJ2-1 TRBD1 TRBV29-1 NA TGCAGCGTTGAACAGAACAGGGGGCGCTCCGGGGAGCAGTTCTTC CSVEQNRGRSGEQFF
TRBJ2-1 TRBD2 TRBV5-6 few TGTGCCAGCAGCTTGACTAGCGGGGTGTGGAATGAGCAGTTCTTC CASSLTSGVWNEQFF
TRBJ1-3 NA TRBV1 NA TGCACCAGCAGCCGGACAGGGGAAGGAAACACCATATATTTT CTSSRTGEGNTIYF
TRBJ2-1 TRBD1 TRBV9 NA TGTGCCAGCAGCCTTAGGACAGGGGGGTGGAGTGAGCAGTTCTTC CASSLRTGGWSEQFF
TRBJ2-3 NA TRBV7-2 NA TGTGCCAGCAGCTTAGATCGGCCTCACACAGATACGCAGTATTTT CASSLDRPHTDTQYF
TRBJ2-3 TRBD2 TRBV4-3 NA TGCGCCAGCAGCCAAGAAGTCGGGGGGGGCCCCACAGATACGCAGTATTTT CASSQEVGGGPTDTQYF
TRBJ2-3 NA TRBV5-1 few TGCGCCAGCAGTCCAGGGGGGAGTGTAGATACGCAGTATTTT CASSPGGSVDTQYF
TRBJ2-3 NA TRBV7-8 many TGTGCCAGCAGCTTAGTTTCGGGGAATGGAGATACGCAGTATTTT CASSLVSGNGDTQYF
TRBJ1-5 NA TRBV29-1 NA TGCAGCGTAAAGGGAGGGGATAGCAATCAGCCCCAGCATTTT CSVKGGDSNQPQHF
TRBJ2-7 NA TRBV19 NA TGTGCCAGTAGTATAGATCCCACATCGTACGAGCAGTACTTC CASSIDPTSYEQYF
TRBJ2-1 NA TRBV29-1 many TGCAGCGGTAGCTGGGGAAACAATGAGCAGTTCTTC CSGSWGNNEQFF
TRBJ2-1 NA TRBV7-8 few TGTGCCAGCAGCTTAGCGCTAACCACGGGCCATCAGTTCTTC CASSLALTTGHQFF
TRBJ1-2 TRBD1 TRBV10-3 NA TGTGCCATCAGCCGACAGGGCTCCGGCTACACCTTC CAISRQGSGYTF
TRBJ1-5 NA TRBV7-2 NA TGTGCCAGCAGCTTACGAGGAAATCAGCCCCAGCATTTT CASSLRGNQPQHF
TRBJ1-1 NA TRBV29-1 few TGCAGCGTTGACAGGGTCTTGAACACTGAAGCTTTCTTT CSVDRVLNTEAFF
TRBJ2-2 NA TRBV2 NA TGTGTTACGGGGGAGAACACCGGGGAGCTGTTTTTT CVTGENTGELFF
TRBJ2-5 TRBD1 TRBV9 NA TGTGCCAGCAGCCAGGGGACAGGCCAAGAGACCCAGTACTTC CASSQGTGQETQYF
TRBJ1-2 NA TRBV29-1 few TGCAGCGTTGACCTTCCAGGGGCGGAATTTGGCTACACCTTC CSVDLPGAEFGYTF
TRBJ2-1 TRBD1 TRBV2 NA TGTGCCAGCAGTCGAGACAGGGACGATGAGCAGTTCTTC CASSRDRDDEQFF
TRBJ2-1 NA TRBV5-1 NA TGCGCCAGCAGCTCGCCCCGGGGATTGCCCGTAGATGAGCAGTTCTTC CASSSPRGLPVDEQFF
TRBJ2-7 NA TRBV10-3 NA TGTGCCATCAGCCGCGATCCCCGACAAACGGGGGCGCCCTACGAGCAGTACTTC CAISRDPRQTGAPYEQYF
TRBJ1-1 TRBD1 TRBV30 NA TGTGCCTGGAGGAGGACAGGGGGGACGGCTGAAGCTTTCTTT CAWRRTGGTAEAFF
TRBJ2-4 NA TRBV2 NA TGTGCCGGGGCCCTCTCCGATATTCAGTACTTC CAGALSDIQYF
TRBJ2-3 TRBD1 TRBV4-1 NA TGCGCCAGCAGCCCAGGACAGGGGGGATTTTCAGATACGCAGTATTTT CASSPGQGGFSDTQYF
TRBJ2-6 NA TRBV5-1 NA TGCGCCAGCAGCTGGAACCAGGCTAGCTCTGGGGCCAACGTCCTGACTTTC CASSWNQASSGANVLTF
TRBJ2-2 NA TRBV4-3 NA TGCGCCAGCAGCCAAGATCAGGGCTGGGGCGGGGAGCTGTTTTTT CASSQDQGWGGELFF
TRBJ1-1 NA TRBV30 NA TGTGCCTGGAGCAGAAATATGAACACTGAAGCTTTCTTT CAWSRNMNTEAFF
TRBJ2-4 NA TRBV30 once TGTGCCTGGAGTGTTAGGCAGGGGAGCAAAAACATTCAGTACTTC CAWSVRQGSKNIQYF
TRBJ2-7 TRBD1 TRBV29-1 NA TGCAGCGCGGGACAGTCCTACGAGCAGTACTTC CSAGQSYEQYF
TRBJ1-2 TRBD1 TRBV25-1 NA TGTGCCAGCCGACCAACCGGGACAGCTATGAACTATGGCTACACCTTC CASRPTGTAMNYGYTF
TRBJ1-5 NA TRBV30 NA TGTGCCTGGAGTGGAGGCCGTCGCCGTAATCAGCCCCAGCATTTT CAWSGGRRRNQPQHF
TRBJ2-2 NA TRBV6-5 many TGTGCCAGCGCCCAATTCCCGACCACCGGGGAGCTGTTTTTT CASAQFPTTGELFF
TRBJ1-2 TRBD1 TRBV19 NA TGTGCCAGTAGTATTATCCAGGGGGACTATGGCTACACCTTC CASSIIQGDYGYTF
TRBJ1-1 NA TRBV29-1 NA TGCAGCGTTGAAAGGGCAGGGCGACTCATGAACACTGAAGCTTTCTTT CSVERAGRLMNTEAFF
TRBJ1-2 NA TRBV5-1 NA TGCGCCAGCAGCTTGGGAAGGGATGGTGGCTACACCTTC CASSLGRDGGYTF
TRBJ2-4 TRBD2 TRBV30 NA TGTGCCTGGAGTGTGCGGGGGGACATTCAGTACTTC CAWSVRGDIQYF
TRBJ2-2 TRBD1 TRBV29-1 few TGCAGCGTTGGTGGACAGGCGAACACCGGGGAGCTGTTTTTT CSVGGQANTGELFF
TRBJ2-3 NA TRBV7-3 NA TGTGCCAGCAGCTTATCGGGACCGTGGATGGCAGATACGCAGTATTTT CASSLSGPWMADTQYF
TRBJ1-2 NA TRBV5-6 NA TGTGCCAGCAGGCGGATGGTAGGGGGACACAGGAACTATGGCTACACCTTC CASRRMVGGHRNYGYTF
TRBJ2-5 NA TRBV27 NA TGTGCCAGCAGTTCCTGGGCACAAGAGACCCAGTACTTC CASSSWAQETQYF
TRBJ2-1 NA TRBV5-1 NA TGCGCCAGCAGCTTGGATGGGACCCCAAGCAATGAGCAGTTCTTC CASSLDGTPSNEQFF
TRBJ1-1 TRBD1 TRBV25-1 NA TGTGCCAGCAGTGAGGGGGACAGGGCGAACACTGAAGCTTTCTTT CASSEGDRANTEAFF
TRBJ2-5 NA TRBV11-3 NA TGTGCCAGCAGCCCTCGGTCCACTAAGCACCAAGAGACCCAGTACTTC CASSPRSTKHQETQYF
TRBJ1-5 TRBD1 TRBV30 NA TGTGCCTGGTCAACTCGGGGACAGGGGATGTACCAGCCCCAGCATTTT CAWSTRGQGMYQPQHF
TRBJ2-3 NA TRBV10-3 NA TGTGCCATCAGTGAAAATCCGGCCAGGACAGATACGCAGTATTTT CAISENPARTDTQYF
TRBJ2-7 NA TRBV7-2 NA TGTGCCAGCAGCCTAGGAGGGAGTGGGGCCTACGAGCAGTACTTC CASSLGGSGAYEQYF
TRBJ1-2 NA TRBV30 NA TGTGCCTGGAGTGTACTCAGTGGCTACACCTTC CAWSVLSGYTF
TRBJ2-1 TRBD2 TRBV5-6 NA TGTGCCAGCAGCCCTCCCCTAGCGGGGTACTCCTACAATGAGCAGTTCTTC CASSPPLAGYSYNEQFF
TRBJ2-7 TRBD1 TRBV29-1 NA TGCAGCGTTAAGACAGGGGACGAGCAGTACTTC CSVKTGDEQYF
TRBJ2-3 NA TRBV30 NA TGTGCCTGGGATGAGGGGAGCACAGATACGCAGTATTTT CAWDEGSTDTQYF
TRBJ2-2 NA TRBV6-1 NA TGTGCCAGCACCAACAGGCCCACCGGGGAGCTGTTTTTT CASTNRPTGELFF
TRBJ1-1 NA TRBV15 NA TGTGCCACCAGCAGAGCAGAGAACACTGAAGCTTTCTTT CATSRAENTEAFF
TRBJ1-2 NA TRBV29-1 NA TGCAGCGTTGAAGAGGGCGGCTACACCTTC CSVEEGGYTF
TRBJ2-7 TRBD2 TRBV7-2 NA TGTGCCAGCAGCTCGAGCGGGGCGGGAAACGAGCAGTACTTC CASSSSGAGNEQYF
TRBJ2-3 TRBD2 TRBV5-1 many TGCGCCAGCAGCTTGGGAGGACTAGCTACAGATACGCAGTATTTT CASSLGGLATDTQYF
TRBJ2-5 NA TRBV29-1 once TGCAGCGGTAGGGGTTCAGGAGCGGAGACCCAGTACTTC CSGRGSGAETQYF
TRBJ1-6 TRBD1 TRBV9 NA TGTGCCAGCAGCGCCGCCGGGACAGGGAGGAATTCACCCCTCCACTTT CASSAAGTGRNSPLHF
TRBJ1-1 TRBD1 TRBV29-1 NA TGCAGCGTGGCACAGGGGCTCGGGCCTGAAGCTTTCTTT CSVAQGLGPEAFF
TRBJ2-2 NA TRBV7-2 NA TGTGCCAGCACCGCGGGCGGGGCAAACGCCGCGGGGGAGCTGTTTTTT CASTAGGANAAGELFF
TRBJ2-5 TRBD1 TRBV19 NA TGTGCCAGCCGGGGACAGGTAGAGACCCAGTACTTC CASRGQVETQYF